Shown below are 16 T cell receptor beta chains from a single sample sequenced in a study of T cells in Graves' hyperthyroidism and ophthalmopathy. Using RNA transcripts as the source, TCR beta CDR3 regions were amplified. TCR CDR3 underwent first-round RT-PCR with the HTBI primer set. Each CDR3 protein gets one entry after TCRdb re-called the multiplex PCR reads with MiXCR. The table lists 200,000 to 250,000 distinct CDR3 sequences, approximately 20% of them singletons, with 35% to 50% in the top ten. What was sequenced was blood. The receptors were gathered from a man aged 35-49 years with Graves' hyperthyroidism.

This clonotype occurred many times. The V call is TRBV9, the J call TRBJ1-3, with D perhaps TRBD1 (6 bases). CDR3 length: 16 residues. The V end lost 0 bases, the J end lost 4 bases, and 14 bases lay between the germline ends. Germline V lookup: CDR1 SGDLS, CDR2 YYNGEE. The CDR3 bases are TGTGCCAGCAGCGTAGCTACGGCAGGGGCCGGAAACACCATATATTTT. It yields the protein CASSVATAGAGNTIYF.

The V gene is TRBV15, the J gene TRBJ2-1, with D perhaps matching TRBD2 (5 bases). This CDR3 region has 14 residues. The V end was cut by 0 bases, the J end by 9 bases, with 12 bases between. Germline CDR1 LNHNV, CDR2 YYDKDF (reference sequence). The CDR3 DNA sequence: TGTGCCACCAGCAGAGATAAGGTAGCGTTTGAGCAGTTCTTC. This sequence encodes CATSRDKVAFEQFF.

This clonotype has a handful of counts. The CDR3 DNA is TGCAGTGCTAAGGTCGTCCCGAAGGGCGAAAAACTGTTTTTT. As protein: CSAKVVPKGEKLFF. This chain joins TRBV20-1 and TRBJ1-4; D call uncertain. This CDR3 is built from 14 residues. The germline V gene has CDR1 DFQATT and CDR2 SNEGSKA (reference sequence). The V gene lost 4 bases and the J gene lost 8 bases, with 17 bases spanning the gap.

A few counts support this clonotype. V and J are TRBV6-1 and TRBJ1-1, with a weak D call TRBD1 (5 bases). V was shortened by 6 bases and J by 2 bases, with 10 bases between the two germline ends. The CDR3 contains 13 residues. Germline CDR1 reads MNHNS; CDR2 reads SASEGT. The CDR3 DNA reads TGTGCCAGCAGGGGGGAAGTCAACACTGAAGCTTTCTTT. Amino acids: CASRGEVNTEAFF.

The gene calls are TRBV5-1 and TRBJ2-2; D is perhaps TRBD1 (6 bases). Trimming took off 1 base at V and 6 bases at J, with 13 bases between the two ends. CDR1 and CDR2 (germline): SGHRS, YFSETQ. The CDR3 runs 15 residues. The CDR3 coding sequence is TGCGCCAGCAGCTTGAATCTACAGGGTTCCGGGGAGCTGTTTTTT. Translating it yields CASSLNLQGSGELFF.

This clonotype was counted ten times or more. The V call is TRBV28, the J call TRBJ2-7; D ambiguous. The V gene's germline CDR1 is MDHEN and CDR2 SYDVKM. V lost 6 bases, J lost 1 base, and 10 bases lay in between. The CDR3 length is 13 residues. The CDR3 here is CASRNTVSYEQYF. The CDR3 DNA reads TGTGCCAGCAGAAATACCGTTTCCTACGAGCAGTACTTC.

This clonotype was seen at least ten times. The chain combines TRBV30 with TRBJ1-4; a weak D match, TRBD1 (5 bases). Trimming left V 3 bases short and J 8 bases short, with 16 bases between. The CDR3 is made up of 14 amino acids. Germline CDR1 is GTSNPN and CDR2 is SVGIG (reference sequence). CDR3 DNA: TGTGCCTGGAGGGGTCCCGGGACCGGGGAAAAACTGTTTTTT. Translation gives CAWRGPGTGEKLFF. Together with reference TRBV30 and TRBJ1-4, the CDR3 gives the full variable domain: SQTIHQWPATLVQPVGSPLSLECTVEGTSNPNLYWYRQAAGRGLQLLFYSVGIGQISSEVPQNLSASRPQDRQFILSSKKLLLSDSGFYLCAWRGPGTGEKLFFGSGTQLSVL.

This clonotype was counted at least ten times. This sequence joins TRBV13 and TRBJ2-7; perhaps TRBD1 as D (5 bases). V was pared by 2 bases and J by 3 bases, with 14 bases between. Germline V gene sequence: CDR1 PRHDT, CDR2 FYEKMQ (reference sequence). This CDR3 is built from 15 residues. The CDR3 is CASSLSARQSYEQYF. The CDR3 bases are TGTGCCAGCAGCTTAAGTGCGCGACAGAGCTACGAGCAGTACTTC.

The V gene is TRBV19, the J gene TRBJ2-7; 7 bases map to TRBD2. The V gene's germline CDR1 is LNHDA and CDR2 SQIVND (reference sequence). The CDR3 extends over 15 amino acids. The ends lost 3 bases at V and 3 bases at J; junction bases unmatched: 8. CDR3: CASSIGWGGDYEQYF. The DNA for the CDR3 is TGTGCCAGTAGTATCGGTTGGGGGGGGGACTACGAGCAGTACTTC.

This clonotype was observed many times. The chain employs TRBV18 and TRBJ2-3; D not certain. V was cut by 3 bases and J by 6 bases, with 13 bases left in between. Per the germline V gene, CDR1 is KGHSH and CDR2 is LQKENI. The CDR3 spans 14 residues. CDR3 nucleotide sequence: TGTGCCAGCTCACCCCAGGTTTTATTCGATACGCAGTATTTT. It codes for CASSPQVLFDTQYF.

This clonotype showed up many times. The V and J genes are TRBV20-1 and TRBJ2-1, with D uncertain. Germline V gene sequence: CDR1 DFQATT, CDR2 SNEGSKA (reference sequence). The germline V and J ends were trimmed by 0 bases and 4 bases, with 16 bases remaining between them. This CDR3 comprises 16 residues. The CDR3 bases are TGCAGTGCTAGAGAAAACAGAGTAGCAGCGTACAATGAGCAGTTCTTC. Amino acid sequence: CSARENRVAAYNEQFF.

CDR3 amino acids: CASSSRITGTSGRNEQFF. The CDR3 nucleotides are TGTGCCAGCAGCTCCCGTATAACCGGGACTAGCGGGAGGAATGAGCAGTTCTTC. The chain couples TRBV7-8 to TRBJ2-1, with 15 bases fitting TRBD2. Trimming at V came to 4 bases and at J to 7 bases, leaving 11 bases not matched to a gene. Germline assignment: CDR1 SGHVS and CDR2 FQNEAQ. The CDR3 runs to 18 residues.

J is TRBJ1-6 and V is TRBV6-1; D not resolved. V gave up 1 base and J gave up 14 bases, with 21 bases separating them. The V gene's germline CDR1 is MNHNS and CDR2 SASEGT. The CDR3 contains 16 residues. CDR3 nucleotides: TGTGCCAGCAGTGAAGATTTCGACGACTATCAATTCACCCTCCACTTT. As protein: CASSEDFDDYQFTLHF.

This clonotype has a handful of counts. The CDR3 bases are TGCGCCAGCAGCTCGGGGGGGTTAGGTGGCTACACCTTC. Translated: CASSSGGLGGYTF. The chain recombines TRBV5-1 with TRBJ1-2; D might be TRBD1 (5 bases). The CDR3 has 13 amino acids. V shed 3 bases and J shed 7 bases, with 13 bases lying between them. The V gene's germline CDR1 is SGHRS and CDR2 YFSETQ.

At least ten counts were recorded for this clonotype. The chain is built from TRBV7-8 and TRBJ2-4; possibly TRBD2 for D (7 bases). The CDR3 covers 15 residues. With 1 base removed from V and 8 bases from J, the gap between germline ends came to 15 bases. The germline V gene has CDR1 SGHVS and CDR2 FQNEAQ. CDR3 loop: CASSLERRGPYIQYF. The CDR3 bases are TGTGCCAGCAGCTTAGAAAGGCGGGGGCCTTACATTCAGTACTTC. Full variable domain (rest looked up from reference TRBV7-8 and TRBJ2-4): GAGVSQSPRYKVAKRGQDVALRCDPISGHVSLFWYQQALGQGPEFLTYFQNEAQLDKSGLPSDRFFAERPEGSVSTLKIQRTQQEDSAVYLCASSLERRGPYIQYFGAGTRLSVL.

This clonotype was detected ten times or more. This chain links TRBV3-1 with TRBJ2-7; the D call may be TRBD1 or TRBD2 (5 bases each). The CDR3 sequence is 13 residues long. V lost 9 bases and J lost 2, with 14 bases in between. The V gene's germline CDR1 is LGHDT and CDR2 YNNKEL (reference sequence). Here the CDR3 reads CASARDGPYEQYF. The CDR3 nucleotides are TGTGCCAGTGCTCGGGACGGCCCCTACGAGCAGTACTTC.